This T cell receptor (beta chain) was recovered during a study of cytomegalovirus exposure and HLA in healthy donors. Study observations and caveats: For TCR beta chains, V- and J-gene trimming was later linked to a missense DCLRE1C variant.

This CDR3 is 13 amino acids long. V shed 2 bases and J shed 1 base, with 8 bases lying between them. In germline, CDR1 is SQVTM, CDR2 ANQGSEA. Worth noting for this clone: The antigen is undetermined.

Healthy individuals who donated bone marrow served as the donors. PCR used 60 Vbeta primers and 13 Jbeta primers. Only in-frame clones appear in the TCRdb table, and some are missing; sequencing was by immunoSEQ multiplex PCR. The data show about 55,000 clones, 77% seen once. Sequencing was performed on PBMCs. The chain joins TRBV29-1 to TRBJ2-5; perhaps TRBD1 as D (6 bases). The origin of this receptor is a female donor in good health and CMV-seronegative. The CDR3 reads CSVEMGAQETQYF. The CDR3 DNA reads TGCAGCGTTGAAATGGGGGCCCAAGAGACCCAGTACTTC. The entire variable domain, with the rest obtained from reference TRBV29-1 and TRBJ2-5, is as follows: SAVISQKPSRDICQRGTSLTIQCQVDSQVTMMFWYRQQPGQSLTLIATANQGSEATYESGFVIDKFPISRPNLTFSTLTVSNMSPEDSSIYLCSVEMGAQETQYFGPGTRLLVL.